The rows below give T cell receptor beta chains drawn from one sample of a study of cytomegalovirus exposure and HLA in healthy donors. Assay used: immunoSEQ multiplex PCR; TCRdb lists only in-frame clones, some missing. The table records over 60,000 clones, just under 95% of them present only once. The sequencing input was PBMCs. The origin of the receptors is a man aged 18 to 30 in good health and CMV-seropositive. Each CDR3 is given with its conserved first and last residue. The order of the fields is J gene, clone size, D gene, V gene, CDR3 DNA, CDR3 protein. D genes are given only for firm matches. Some rows mark clone size as missing; the rest say once, few, many or name a class of expanded clone.

>TRBJ1-4|.|.|TRBV9
TGTGCCAGCAGCGTAAGCGGTGAAAAACTGTTTTTT
CASSVSGEKLFF
>TRBJ2-6|.|.|TRBV28
TGTGCCAGCAGTTTATATGAGGGCTCTGGGGCCAACGTCCTGACTTTC
CASSLYEGSGANVLTF
>TRBJ1-1|.|.|TRBV28
TGTGCCAACTTAACAGGGTGGGGTGAGTATTGGACTGAAGCTTTCTTT
CANLTGWGEYWTEAFF
>TRBJ1-4|.|TRBD1|TRBV10-3
TGTGCCATCAGCCCGACAGGGGACCCTGCAACTAATGAAAAACTGTTTTTT
CAISPTGDPATNEKLFF
>TRBJ1-1|.|.|TRBV7-8
TGTGCCAGCAGCTGGGGACAGAACACTGAAGCTTTCTTT
CASSWGQNTEAFF
>TRBJ1-5|.|.|TRBV7-2
TGTGCCAGCACCTCCCGCCCAGGGCCGGATCAGCCCCAGCATTTT
CASTSRPGPDQPQHF
>TRBJ1-5|.|.|TRBV10-3
TGTGCCATCAGCGACCTGGGGGGGCCCCAGCATTTT
CAISDLGGPQHF
>TRBJ1-4|.|.|TRBV6-6
TGTGCCAGCAGCCCCCGTGGAGGGGAGGTGGGTGAAAAACTGTTTTTT
CASSPRGGEVGEKLFF
>TRBJ2-7|.|TRBD1|TRBV5-6
TGTGCCAGCAGCTTTGGACAGGGCTACTACGAGCAGTACTTC
CASSFGQGYYEQYF
>TRBJ2-3|.|.|TRBV7-9
TGTGCCAGCAGCCCCCTTCAGGGTGCAGATACGCAGTATTTT
CASSPLQGADTQYF
>TRBJ1-2|once|TRBD1|TRBV9
TGTGCCAGCAGCGACGGGGACAGGGGGTATGGCTACACCTTC
CASSDGDRGYGYTF
>TRBJ2-1|.|.|TRBV19
TGTGCCAGTAGATCCCTGGGCGATGAGCAGTTCTTC
CASRSLGDEQFF
>TRBJ1-5|.|TRBD1|TRBV7-9
TGTGCCAGCAGCTTAGAAGGACAGGGGAATCAGCCCCAGCATTTT
CASSLEGQGNQPQHF
>TRBJ2-7|once|.|TRBV7-2
TGTGCCAGCAGCTTAGATCAAGAGGCGACCTACGAGCAGTACTTC
CASSLDQEATYEQYF
>TRBJ2-1|.|TRBD1|TRBV15
TGTGCCACCAGCAGAGTTCTGGGGACAGGGAGATACAATGAGCAGTTCTTC
CATSRVLGTGRYNEQFF
>TRBJ1-2|.|.|TRBV30
TGTGCCTGGAGACTGGACTTAAACTATGGCTACACCTTC
CAWRLDLNYGYTF
>TRBJ2-5|.|TRBD1|TRBV5-4
TGTGCCAGCAGCCCCCGGACAGGGGGGGAGACCCAGTACTTC
CASSPRTGGETQYF
>TRBJ1-5|once|.|TRBV28
TGTGCCAGCAGAGACAGGCAAACTAGCAATCAGCCCCAGCATTTT
CASRDRQTSNQPQHF
>TRBJ1-2|.|.|TRBV14
TGTGCCAGCAGCCAAGTAGGGGGTTCACATGGCTACACCTTC
CASSQVGGSHGYTF
>TRBJ1-4|.|TRBD1|TRBV19
TGTGCCAGTAGTGGACTACCGGGACAGCCGCCTCGTCTCGCTTATTTT
CASSGLPGQPPRLAYF
>TRBJ2-1|.|TRBD2|TRBV5-6
TGTGCCAGCAGCATCCGGACTAGCGCGGGCAATGAGCAGTTCTTC
CASSIRTSAGNEQFF
>TRBJ2-3|.|TRBD1|TRBV10-3
TGTGCCATCAGTGAGACCAGACGGGGAGGACAGGGCGACAGAGATACGCAGTATTTT
CAISETRRGGQGDRDTQYF
>TRBJ1-4|.|.|TRBV4-2
TGTGCCAGCAGCCAAGATTGGAGCGCTTCTCATGAAAAACTGTTTTTT
CASSQDWSASHEKLFF
>TRBJ2-7|.|TRBD2|TRBV9
TGTGCCAGCAGCCCTGGGACTAGCGGGGGGAAAATAGGAGAGCAGTACTTC
CASSPGTSGGKIGEQYF
>TRBJ1-2|.|.|TRBV27
TGTGCCAGCAGTGGTCGGGACACCCCTAAGGGCTACACCTTC
CASSGRDTPKGYTF
>TRBJ2-7|once|.|TRBV19
TGTGCCAGTAGTAGACGCCGGGCCTACGAGCAGTACTTC
CASSRRRAYEQYF
>TRBJ2-7|.|TRBD2|TRBV6-4
TGTGCCAGCAAGAGAAAGCGGGAGTTAAGCTCCTACGAGCAGTACTTC
CASKRKRELSSYEQYF
>TRBJ2-5|.|.|TRBV27
TGTGCCAGCAGTCCGTGGACGGGACAAGAGACCCAGTACTTC
CASSPWTGQETQYF
>TRBJ1-4|.|TRBD1|TRBV10-1
TGCGCCAGCAGTGATACGGGACAGGGGAATGAAAAACTGTTTTTT
CASSDTGQGNEKLFF
>TRBJ2-3|.|TRBD2|TRBV5-4
TGTGCCAGCAGCCTAGACGGACTAGCGGGTTCTAGCACAGATACGCAGTATTTT
CASSLDGLAGSSTDTQYF
>TRBJ2-1|.|.|TRBV14
TGTGCCAGCAGCCAATCAGACTACTACAATGAGCAGTTCTTC
CASSQSDYYNEQFF
>TRBJ2-2|once|.|TRBV2
TGTGCCAGCAGTGACCATTCGGGACTCGTCGCGACCGGGGAGCTGTTTTTT
CASSDHSGLVATGELFF
>TRBJ2-7|.|TRBD2|TRBV4-2
TGTGCCAGCAGCCAAAGATCCCAGGGCGGGGGTGGAAGCGGGAGTTACGAGCAGTACTTC
CASSQRSQGGGGSGSYEQYF
>TRBJ2-7|once|.|TRBV25-1
TGTGCCAGCAGTGAACGGGTGGGCGAGCAGTACTTC
CASSERVGEQYF
>TRBJ2-7|.|TRBD1|TRBV6-1
TGTGCCAGCATAACAGGGGGGAGCTCCTACGAGCAGTACTTC
CASITGGSSYEQYF
>TRBJ2-3|.|.|TRBV11-2
TGTGCCAGCAGCTTACTTCGGGGACTCACAGATACGCAGTATTTT
CASSLLRGLTDTQYF
>TRBJ2-1|.|TRBD2|TRBV7-8
TGTGCCAGCAGCACCGGGACTAGCGGGGTACCGTTCTTC
CASSTGTSGVPFF
>TRBJ2-5|once|.|TRBV5-4
TGTGCCAGCAGCTTAGAGTTCCAAGAGACCCAGTACTTC
CASSLEFQETQYF
>TRBJ1-5|.|TRBD1|TRBV4-1
TGCGCCAGCAGCCGTACACCGGGACAGGGGGATAATAGCAATCAGCCCCAGCATTTT
CASSRTPGQGDNSNQPQHF
>TRBJ2-5|.|TRBD2|TRBV5-1
TGCGCCAGCAGCTTGGTTTCGGGAGGCGCCCAAGAGACCCAGTACTTC
CASSLVSGGAQETQYF
>TRBJ1-1|.|TRBD1|TRBV27
TGTGCCAGCAGTCCCGTTCGGACAGGGGGAAAGGTTGAAGCTTTCTTT
CASSPVRTGGKVEAFF
>TRBJ2-2|.|.|TRBV4-3
TGCGCCAGCAGCCAAGAGGAGGCCACCGGGGAGCTGTTTTTT
CASSQEEATGELFF
>TRBJ2-1|.|TRBD1|TRBV7-9
TGTGCCAGCAGCTCCTCGAATTTCGACAGGGAGAAATACAATGAGCAGTTCTTC
CASSSSNFDREKYNEQFF
>TRBJ1-2|.|TRBD1|TRBV19
TGTGCCAGTAGTATAGGTGGGACAGCCTATGGCTACACCTTC
CASSIGGTAYGYTF
>TRBJ1-2|.|TRBD1|TRBV6-1
TGTGCCAGCAACTCTGGACAGGGCAGATATGGCTACACCTTC
CASNSGQGRYGYTF
>TRBJ1-1|.|.|TRBV21-1
TGTGCCAGCAGCAAACGAGGAGGGACGCATGAAGCTTTCTTT
CASSKRGGTHEAFF
>TRBJ2-7|.|.|TRBV15
TGTGCCACCAGCAGAGCCCCCGGGGGAGGAGGGTACGAGCAGTACTTC
CATSRAPGGGGYEQYF
>TRBJ1-4|.|.|TRBV4-1
TGCGCCAGCAGCCAAGATCCCGGACTTTCCCAAGTGGGAAAACTGTTTTTT
CASSQDPGLSQVGKLFF